This TCR beta chain came from a study of blood T cell repertoires in COVID-19. About the study: The United States, Italy and Spain provided the acute and convalescent COVID-19 samples. Sample material is recorded as cDNA or gDNA derived from T cells, B-cell-depleted T cells, or PBMCs.

CDR3 length equals 12 residues. Trimming took off 4 bases at V and 10 bases at J, with 13 bases between the two ends. CDR1 and CDR2 (germline): LGHDT, YNNKEL (reference sequence). Original handling: Amplification with reference gene primers provided the estimates of nucleated cell counts. The protocol was immunoSEQ multiplex PCR, while the TCRdb copy is restricted to in-frame clones and leaves out a portion. Clone size and V and J calls were adopted from that table, with D and trimming inferred from the DNA. The repertoire holds 200,000 to 300,000 clones, with around 86% as singletons. This sequence was found in a young woman who had recovered from COVID-19. Sequenced sample: peripheral blood. The chain employs TRBV3-1 (or the pseudogene TRBV3-2) and TRBJ2-5, with D perhaps TRBD2 (5 bases). The CDR3 sequence is CASSPFPGIQYF. Here the CDR3 DNA reads TGTGCCAGCAGCCCCTTCCCCGGGATCCAGTACTTC.